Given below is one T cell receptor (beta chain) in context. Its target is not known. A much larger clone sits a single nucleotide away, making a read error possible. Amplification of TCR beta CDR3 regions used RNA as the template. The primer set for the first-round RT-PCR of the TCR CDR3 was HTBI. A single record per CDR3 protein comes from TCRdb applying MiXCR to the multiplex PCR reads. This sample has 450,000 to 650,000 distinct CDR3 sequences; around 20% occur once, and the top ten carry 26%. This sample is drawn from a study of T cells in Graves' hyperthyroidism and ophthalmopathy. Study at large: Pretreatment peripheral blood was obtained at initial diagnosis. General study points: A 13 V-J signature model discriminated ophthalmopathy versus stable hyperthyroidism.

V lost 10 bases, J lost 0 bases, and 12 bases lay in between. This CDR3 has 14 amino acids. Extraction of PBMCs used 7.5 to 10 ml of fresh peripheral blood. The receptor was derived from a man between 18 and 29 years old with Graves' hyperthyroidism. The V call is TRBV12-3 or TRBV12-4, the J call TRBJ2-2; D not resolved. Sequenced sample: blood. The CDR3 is CAIIGPSNTGELFF. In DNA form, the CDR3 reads TGTGCCATCATAGGGCCCTCGAACACCGGGGAGCTGTTTTTT.